The 30 T cell receptor beta chains listed next were all sequenced from one sample in a study of T-cell reconstitution after alpha-beta-depleted transplantation in children. Library preparation (for TCRbeta) was performed with unique molecular identifiers. TCRdb passed the PCR reads through MiXCR, listing each CDR3 protein once. The table includes 300,000 or so distinct CDR3 sequences, 23% detected once. Sequencing was performed on PBMCs, mostly from graft donor cells, taken 180 days after TCRalphabeta/CD19-depleted stem cell transplant. The origin of the receptors is a male patient aged 10 to 17 who had a stem cell transplant for acute lymphoblastic leukemia, so the T cells may come from the graft donor.

The chain joins TRBV6-1 to TRBJ1-6, with D possibly being TRBD1 (6 bases). CDR1 is MNHNS, CDR2 SASEGT, per germline. V was shortened by 5 bases and J by 0 bases, with 11 bases between the two germline ends. This CDR3 spans 16 amino acids. The CDR3 loop reads CASSQDRSSYNSPLHF. The CDR3 DNA follows: TGTGCCAGCAGTCAAGACAGGAGCTCCTATAATTCACCCCTCCACTTT.

This clonotype occurred a few times. This sequence joins TRBV28 and TRBJ2-2; weak D call: TRBD2 (5 bases). CDR1 is MDHEN and CDR2 is SYDVKM in the germline V gene. Trimming pared 1 base from V and 1 base from J, leaving 13 bases between. The CDR3 extends over 17 amino acids. This CDR3 is CASSLFPPRGNTGELFF. As DNA, the CDR3 is TGTGCCAGCAGTTTATTCCCTCCCCGGGGGAACACCGGGGAGCTGTTTTTT. Combining the CDR3 with reference TRBV28 and TRBJ2-2 gives the whole variable domain DVKVTQSSRYLVKRTGEKVFLECVQDMDHENMFWYRQDPGLGLRLIYFSYDVKMKEKGDIPEGYSVSREKKERFSLILESASTNQTSMYLCASSLFPPRGNTGELFFGEGSRLTVL.

In its sample, this clonotype was seen a few times. This chain joins TRBV14 and TRBJ2-1, with D perhaps TRBD2 (5 bases). The germline V and J ends were trimmed by 4 bases and 6 bases, with 22 bases remaining between them. The CDR3 has 17 amino acids. Germline assignment: CDR1 SGHDN and CDR2 FVKESK. The chain's CDR3 is CASSPTISGPAPNEQFF. The DNA of the CDR3 is TGTGCCAGCAGCCCAACGATAAGCGGCCCGGCTCCCAATGAGCAGTTCTTC.

The gene calls are TRBV27 and TRBJ2-7; D is unresolved. Deletions cut 8 bases from V and 3 bases from J, with 11 bases between. Germline CDR1 is MNHEY and CDR2 is SMNVEV (reference sequence). This CDR3 spans 12 amino acids. CDR3 DNA: TGTGCCAGCGCCACTACGTTCTACGAGCAGTACTTC. It yields the protein CASATTFYEQYF.

This clonotype came up a few times. The chain has TRBV9 and TRBJ2-3; 10 bases fit TRBD2. This CDR3 region has 15 residues. From germline, CDR1 is SGDLS and CDR2 YYNGEE. J was trimmed by 1 base and V by 3 bases; bases with no gene match: 2. In nucleotides, the CDR3 is TGTGCCAGCAGCGCCGGGACTAGCGGCACAGATACGCAGTATTTT. Protein product: CASSAGTSGTDTQYF. Combining the CDR3 with reference TRBV9 and TRBJ2-3 gives the whole variable domain DSGVTQTPKHLITATGQRVTLRCSPRSGDLSVYWYQQSLDQGLQFLIQYYNGEERAKGNILERFSAQQFPDLHSELNLSSLELGDSALYFCASSAGTSGTDTQYFGPGTRLTVL.

V and J are TRBV12-3 or TRBV12-4 and TRBJ1-1; D remains unclear. V shed 6 bases and J shed 7 bases, with 9 bases lying between them. This CDR3 has 11 amino acids. The CDR3 nucleotides are TGTGCCAGCAGCCCCGGGTTTGAAGCTTTCTTT. This sequence encodes CASSPGFEAFF.

This sequence joins TRBV9 and TRBJ2-7; 7 nucleotides match TRBD1. The CDR3 spans 15 residues. J was trimmed by 7 bases and V by 3 bases; bases with no gene match: 13. Germline assignment: CDR1 SGDLS and CDR2 YYNGEE. CDR3 nucleotide sequence: TGTGCCAGCAGCGCTTCCCCGACAGGGTTAGAGGAGCAGTACTTC. Its protein product is CASSASPTGLEEQYF.

A few counts support this clonotype. The chain uses TRBV29-1 and TRBJ1-1; D unresolved. There are 11 residues in the CDR3. Germline V gives CDR1 SQVTM, CDR2 ANQGSEA. V was trimmed by 3 bases and J by 11 bases, leaving 13 bases between them. In DNA form, the CDR3 reads TGCAGCGTTGACGAGGTCCGTGGGGCTTTCTTT. Protein: CSVDEVRGAFF.

This sequence joins TRBV19 and TRBJ2-3; D gene unclear. Trimming took 1 base from V and 8 from J, leaving 16 bases between them. CDR1 is LNHDA, CDR2 SQIVND, per germline (reference sequence). The CDR3 has 15 residues. The CDR3 loop is CASSIGGSSPTTQYF. For the CDR3, the DNA is TGTGCCAGTAGTATAGGTGGCAGTTCACCGACTACGCAGTATTTT. The variable domain in full, with the rest retrieved from reference TRBV19 and TRBJ2-3, is DGGITQSPKYLFRKEGQNVTLSCEQNLNHDAMYWYRQDPGQGLRLIYYSQIVNDFQKGDIAEGYSVSREKKESFPLTVTSAQKNPTAFYLCASSIGGSSPTTQYFGPGTRLTVL.

This clonotype was seen a handful of times. The rearrangement joins TRBV6-6 to TRBJ2-7; D call uncertain. V shed 2 bases and J shed 2 bases, with 4 bases lying between them. CDR1 is MNHNY and CDR2 is SVGAGI in the germline V gene (reference sequence). This CDR3 has 12 residues. The CDR3 region has the DNA TGTGCCAGCAGTTACGCGCCCTACGAGCAGTACTTC. Translated, it gives CASSYAPYEQYF.

A remark on this clonotype: This could be a read error, since a much larger clone is one nucleotide away. This chain's CDR3 is CASSSSYSDIARIAGDEQFF. The CDR3 DNA is TGTGCCAGCAGCTCCTCCTACAGTGACATTGCCAGAATCGCCGGGGATGAGCAGTTCTTC. V and J are TRBV9 and TRBJ2-1, with D perhaps TRBD2 (5 bases). Germline-derived CDR1 and CDR2 are SGDLS and YYNGEE. The CDR3 is 20 amino acids. Trimming removed 4 bases at V and 8 bases at J, with 34 bases between.

The CDR3 DNA sequence: TGCAGCGCCGAGGGCGGGACAGGGGGCGCTTGGGACTATGGCTACACCTTC. This translates into CSAEGGTGGAWDYGYTF. This rearrangement joins TRBV29-1 to TRBJ1-2; 12 nucleotides agree with TRBD1. The CDR3 is 17 residues long. The junction had 15 bases not matched to a gene; V was cut back by 7 bases and J by 3 bases. Germline lookup yields CDR1 SQVTM and CDR2 ANQGSEA.

The chain is built from TRBV4-1 and TRBJ2-2; D is perhaps TRBD2 (5 bases). Trimming shortened V by 4 bases and J by 1 base, and 10 bases separated the two germline ends. Looked up from germline, CDR1 is MGHRA and CDR2 is YSYEKL. This CDR3 region has 15 residues. The CDR3 DNA reads as TGCGCCAGCAGCCCCGGACTGTGGAACACCGGGGAGCTGTTTTTT. Residues: CASSPGLWNTGELFF.

The J gene is TRBJ2-7, the V gene TRBV12-3 or TRBV12-4; D is unresolved. V lost 3 bases and J 5 bases, leaving 5 bases between the germline ends. The CDR3 covers 11 residues. CDR3 nucleotide sequence: TGTGCCAGCAGTTTCAGCCACGAGCAGTACTTC. Its protein product is CASSFSHEQYF.

This clonotype came up a few times. The chain uses TRBV5-1 and TRBJ2-2; 13 nucleotides line up with TRBD2. The length of the CDR3 is 15 residues. The V segment lost 4 bases and the J segment 8 bases; nucleotides outside the gene matches: 5. CDR1 SGHRS and CDR2 YFSETQ come from the germline V gene. The DNA of the CDR3 is TGCGCCAGCAGCAGGGGACTAGCGGGAACTGGGGAGCTGTTTTTT. Protein product: CASSRGLAGTGELFF. Looking up the rest from reference TRBV5-1 and TRBJ2-2 gives the full variable domain: KAGVTQTPRYLIKTRGQQVTLSCSPISGHRSVSWYQQTPGQGLQFLFEYFSETQRNKGNFPGRFSGRQFSNSRSEMNVSTLELGDSALYLCASSRGLAGTGELFFGEGSRLTVL.

The rearrangement links TRBV21-1 to TRBJ2-7; TRBD1, the D gene given by the table, was not confirmed from the DNA. TRBV21-1 is termed a pseudogene. CDR3 size: 14 residues. CDR3 amino acids: CASSTRDHSYEQYF. CDR3 DNA sequence: TGTGCCAGCAGCACCCGGGACCACTCCTACGAGCAGTACTTC.

The chain has TRBV20-1 and TRBJ2-1, with TRBD2 matching over 11 bases. The CDR3 spans 16 residues. The germline V gene has CDR1 DFQATT and CDR2 SNEGSKA (reference sequence). J lost 6 bases, V lost 3 bases, and 10 bases had no gene match. The CDR3 protein is CSASYPGTSGPNEQFF. CDR3 DNA: TGCAGTGCTAGCTATCCCGGGACTAGCGGACCCAATGAGCAGTTCTTC.

The chain is built from TRBV24-1 and TRBJ1-4; 7 bases line up with TRBD1. V shed 2 bases, J shed 3 bases, and the junction held 5 bases outside the gene matches. Germline V gives CDR1 KGHDR, CDR2 SFDVKD. There are 16 residues in the CDR3. This CDR3 reads CATSDSGQAPNEKLFF. CDR3 bases: TGTGCCACCAGTGATTCCGGACAGGCGCCTAATGAAAAACTGTTTTTT.

This clonotype has a count of ten or more. This rearrangement joins TRBV12-3 or TRBV12-4 to TRBJ2-3; the match to TRBD2 covers 10 bases. V was pared by 2 bases and J by 5 bases, with 4 bases of the junction left unmatched. This CDR3 has 15 amino acids. The CDR3 loop is CASSLKREGRDTQYF. The CDR3 nucleotides are TGTGCCAGCAGTTTAAAGCGGGAGGGCCGAGATACGCAGTATTTT.

The genes are TRBV5-6 and TRBJ2-7; D may be TRBD1 (5 bases). CDR3 size: 13 residues. V shed 5 bases and J shed 1 base, with 10 bases lying between them. The V gene's germline CDR1 is SGHDT and CDR2 YYEEEE. The CDR3 DNA reads as TGTGCCAGCAGGCCGACAGAGTCCTACGAGCAGTACTTC. It translates to CASRPTESYEQYF.

In this sample, this clonotype turned up a few times. V is TRBV20-1 and J is TRBJ2-3, with no clear D. Trimming left V 4 bases short and J 4 bases short, with 6 bases between. The CDR3 has 11 amino acids. Germline CDR1 is DFQATT and CDR2 is SNEGSKA (reference sequence). CDR3 nucleotide sequence: TGCAGTGCTAATAGCCCAGATACGCAGTATTTT. This gives the protein CSANSPDTQYF.

The chain carries TRBV3-1 and TRBJ1-1; the D gene is possibly TRBD1 (6 bases). Germline CDR1 LGHDT, CDR2 YNNKEL (reference sequence). CDR3 length: 16 residues. The germline V and J ends were trimmed by 3 bases and 0 bases, with 14 bases remaining between them. The chain's CDR3 is CASSHWGGRMNTEAFF. CDR3 DNA sequence: TGTGCCAGCAGCCACTGGGGGGGCAGAATGAACACTGAAGCTTTCTTT.

In its sample, this clonotype was seen many times. V usage is TRBV7-2 and J usage is TRBJ2-1; 8 positions agree with TRBD2. This CDR3 spans 17 amino acids. Germline values: CDR1 SGHTA, CDR2 FQGNSA. Trimming cost V 3 bases and J 0 bases; bases outside gene matches: 7. Written as DNA, the CDR3 is TGTGCCAGCAGCTTCCCCTTGAGCGGGGGCTCCTACAATGAGCAGTTCTTC. Its protein product is CASSFPLSGGSYNEQFF.

In this sample, this clonotype turned up a few times. V gene TRBV6-5 combines with J gene TRBJ2-1, with TRBD2 matching 12 bases. The CDR3 runs 15 residues. V lost 6 bases, J lost 6 bases, and 6 bases stayed unmatched. Germline-derived CDR1 and CDR2 are MNHEY and SVGAGI. The CDR3 nucleotides are TGTGCCAGCAGCCTAACTAGCGGGAGGTTCAATGAGCAGTTCTTC. This sequence encodes CASSLTSGRFNEQFF.

The sample holds a few counts of this clonotype. This rearrangement joins TRBV20-1 to TRBJ2-7; a weak D match, TRBD1 (7 bases). The V gene lost 2 bases and the J gene lost 3 bases, with 17 bases spanning the gap. CDR3 length: 15 amino acids. Germline-derived CDR1 and CDR2 are DFQATT and SNEGSKA (reference sequence). The CDR3, as DNA: TGCAGTGCTAGACCTCGCGCCAGGGGGGTCTACGAGCAGTACTTC. Amino acids: CSARPRARGVYEQYF.

The sample holds a few counts of this clonotype. The V gene is TRBV12-3 or TRBV12-4, the J gene TRBJ1-3; tentatively, D is TRBD1 (5 bases). This CDR3 has 14 amino acids. Trimming took off 11 bases at V and 0 bases at J, with 14 bases between the two ends. This chain's CDR3 is CASRRTYSGNTIYF. CDR3 nucleotides: TGTGCCTCCCGACGGACATACTCTGGAAACACCATATATTTT.

This clonotype was recorded a few times. The CDR3 is CASSSTGGWADTQYF. The DNA for the CDR3 is TGTGCCAGCAGCTCCACAGGGGGCTGGGCAGATACGCAGTATTTT. The V gene is TRBV7-9, the J gene TRBJ2-3; 9 bases are shared with TRBD1. The ends lost 4 bases at V and 4 bases at J; junction bases unmatched: 6. Germline values: CDR1 SEHNR, CDR2 FQNEAQ (reference sequence). CDR3 size: 15 residues.

There are a few counts of this clonotype. The rearrangement uses TRBV20-1 and TRBJ2-3; D possibly corresponds to TRBD2 (5 bases). This CDR3 is built from 14 residues. V was shortened by 0 bases and J by 1 base, with 8 bases between the two germline ends. The germline gives CDR1 DFQATT, CDR2 SNEGSKA (reference sequence). The CDR3 DNA reads TGCAGTGCTAGAGATCCCGGGGGCACAGATACGCAGTATTTT. Translation: CSARDPGGTDTQYF.

This clonotype was observed many times. The V call is TRBV6-1, the J call TRBJ2-5, with a tentative D call TRBD2 (5 bases). This CDR3 region has 13 residues. Germline V CDR1 and CDR2: MNHNS, SASEGT. V gave up 7 bases and J gave up 2 bases, with 11 bases separating them. In DNA, the CDR3 is TGTGCCAGCATAATCGGGGTTCAAGAGACCCAGTACTTC. It translates to CASIIGVQETQYF.

This clonotype was seen repeatedly, ten times or more. The V gene is TRBV9, the J gene TRBJ1-6; D unresolved. Per the germline V gene, CDR1 is SGDLS and CDR2 is YYNGEE. This CDR3 has 12 residues. The V end lost 2 bases, the J end lost 6 bases, and 3 bases lay between the germline ends. CDR3 coding DNA: TGTGCCAGCAGCGTCTCTAATTCACCCCTCCACTTT. Amino acid sequence: CASSVSNSPLHF.